This T cell receptor beta chain was found in a study of naive and memory T cell subsets. The beta constant-region primer was an equimolar mix of two oligonucleotides covering TRBC1 and TRBC2. Ligation attached a single-stranded oligonucleotide with a 12-nucleotide UMI and the SP2 primer to the cDNA 3' end. MiXCR was run by TCRdb on the UMI-ligation and nested PCR reads, yielding one entry per CDR3 protein. Of 140,000 to 150,000 distinct CDR3 sequences listed, 15% to 20% are singletons. Per germline, CDR1 DFQATT and CDR2 SNEGSKA (reference sequence). J gave up 5 bases and V 0 bases, and 12 bases lay outside the gene matches. The CDR3 extends over 16 amino acids.

The sequencing sample was made of naive CD4+ T cells from blood. The chain carries TRBV20-1 and TRBJ2-5; 7 nucleotides match TRBD2. The origin of this receptor is a human donor in good health. The CDR3 region is CSAREGLGGRYETQYF. DNA of the CDR3: TGCAGTGCTAGAGAAGGGCTAGGCGGGAGATACGAGACCCAGTACTTC.